These 5 T cell receptor beta chains were sequenced from one sample in a study of vaccination and CD4 T cells after COVID-19. Documented treatment: approximately 11-day PBMC culture with coronavirus spike peptide pools or control peptides (ViraFEST assay). Researchers used the Oncomine TCR Beta short-read assay to sequence DNA from cultured CD4+ T cells. TCRdb itself ran the PCR reads through MiXCR, one entry per CDR3 protein. The table shows some 11,000 distinct CDR3 sequences, with around two fifths occurring only once. No antigen is known for these receptors. Sequencing was performed on cultured CD4+ T cells from blood. The receptors were gathered from a human donor with COVID-19.

The CDR3, as DNA: TGCGCCAGCAGCCAAGAGTACCCGACGAGGGAGACCCAGTACTTC. It specifies CASSQEYPTRETQYF. The gene calls are TRBV4-1 and TRBJ2-5; no reliable D call. The CDR3 contains 15 residues. The germline V and J ends were trimmed by 0 bases and 5 bases, with 13 bases remaining between them. The germline V gene encodes CDR1 MGHRA and CDR2 YSYEKL.

V gene TRBV7-8 combines with J gene TRBJ2-3, with 7 bases identical to TRBD1. This CDR3 has 16 residues. The V gene's germline CDR1 is SGHVS and CDR2 FQNEAQ. V lost 5 bases and J lost 3; bases outside the gene matches: 11. CDR3 residues: CASSLQGTIGTDTQYF. The CDR3 DNA sequence: TGTGCCAGCAGCCTACAGGGGACCATCGGTACAGATACGCAGTATTTT.

The gene calls are TRBV30 and TRBJ2-5; D might be TRBD1 or TRBD2, each matching 6 bases. V was shortened by 1 base and J by 2 bases, with 17 bases between the two germline ends. The CDR3 sequence is 16 residues long. Germline loops: CDR1 GTSNPN, CDR2 SVGIG (reference sequence). CDR3 in DNA: TGTGCCTGGAGTGCGGGCACAAGGGGGGTTCAAGAGACCCAGTACTTC. The encoded protein is CAWSAGTRGVQETQYF.

The genes are TRBV29-1 and TRBJ1-1, with 10 positions matching TRBD1. CDR1 is SQVTM and CDR2 is ANQGSEA in the germline V gene. CDR3 length equals 12 residues. The V gene end was trimmed by 7 bases and the J gene end by 4 bases; junction bases not matched to a gene: 3. The DNA of the CDR3 is TGCAGCGCCGACAGGGGGCTCACTGAAGCTTTCTTT. It is translated as CSADRGLTEAFF.

V usage is TRBV20-1 and J usage is TRBJ2-7, with D perhaps matching TRBD2 (7 bases). Per germline, CDR1 DFQATT and CDR2 SNEGSKA (reference sequence). Trimming stripped 7 bases from V and 1 base from J, with 11 bases between. CDR3 size: 12 residues. In DNA form, the CDR3 reads TGCAGTGGTAGGGGGGGTTCCTACGAGCAGTACTTC. This gives the protein CSGRGGSYEQYF.